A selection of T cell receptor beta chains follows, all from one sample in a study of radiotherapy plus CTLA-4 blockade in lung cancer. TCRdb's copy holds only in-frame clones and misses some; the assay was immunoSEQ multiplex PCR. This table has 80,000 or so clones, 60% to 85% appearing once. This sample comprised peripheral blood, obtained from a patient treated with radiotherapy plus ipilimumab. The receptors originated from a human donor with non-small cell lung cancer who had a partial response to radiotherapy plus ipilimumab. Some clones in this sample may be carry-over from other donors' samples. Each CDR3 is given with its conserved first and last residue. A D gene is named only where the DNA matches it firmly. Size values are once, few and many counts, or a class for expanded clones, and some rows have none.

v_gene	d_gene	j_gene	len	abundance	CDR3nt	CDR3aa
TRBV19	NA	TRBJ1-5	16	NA	TGTGCCAGTAGTATTACTGGGGCAGTTGGCAATCAGCCCCAGCATTTT	CASSITGAVGNQPQHF
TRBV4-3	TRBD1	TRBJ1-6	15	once	TGCGCCAGCAGCCAAACAGGGGGCCGTAATTCACCCCTCCACTTT	CASSQTGGRNSPLHF
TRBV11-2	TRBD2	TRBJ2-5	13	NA	TGTGCCAGCAGCTTCGGGGGGGGGAGGACCCAGTACTTC	CASSFGGGRTQYF
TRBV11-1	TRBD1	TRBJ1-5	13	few	TGTGCCAGCAGCCTGGACAGGGGACAGCCCCAGCATTTT	CASSLDRGQPQHF
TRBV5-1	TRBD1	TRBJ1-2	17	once	TGCGCCAGCAGCTTATCGGACAGGGGCCCACTTAACTATGGCTACACCTTC	CASSLSDRGPLNYGYTF
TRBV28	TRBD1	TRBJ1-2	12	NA	TGTGCCAGCTATCTTACAGGGGGGGGCTACACCTTC	CASYLTGGGYTF
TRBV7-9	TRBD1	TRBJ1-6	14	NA	TGTGCCAGCAGCCCAGGACAGGCCTACGTCGCCCTCCACTTT	CASSPGQAYVALHF
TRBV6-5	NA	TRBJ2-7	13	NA	TGTGCCAGCAGGCCACCAGGGCGATACGAGCAGTACTTC	CASRPPGRYEQYF
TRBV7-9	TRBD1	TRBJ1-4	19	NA	TGTGCCAGCAGCTCTATTCCTTTGTCAGGACAGGCCATTCGTGAAAAACTGTTTTTT	CASSSIPLSGQAIREKLFF
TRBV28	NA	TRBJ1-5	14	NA	TGTGCCAGCAGTTTAGGGGCAGGGATACGGCCCCAGCATTTT	CASSLGAGIRPQHF
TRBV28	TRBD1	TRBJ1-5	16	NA	TGTGCCAGCAGTTCGTCCCGGACAGGGGGTAATCAGCCCCAGCATTTT	CASSSSRTGGNQPQHF
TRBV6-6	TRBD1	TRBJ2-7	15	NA	TGTGCCAGCAGCCCTACAGGGGGTCGCGCGGACGAGCAGTACTTC	CASSPTGGRADEQYF
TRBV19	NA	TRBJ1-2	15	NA	TGTGCCAGTAGTCCCCGCAACGTCGGGAACTATGGCTACACCTTC	CASSPRNVGNYGYTF
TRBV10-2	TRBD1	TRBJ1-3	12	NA	TGCGCCACACGGGACAGGGGACACACCATATATTTT	CATRDRGHTIYF
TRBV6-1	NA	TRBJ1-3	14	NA	TGTGCCAGCCGGGAACCTGATCCGGGAAACACCATATATTTT	CASREPDPGNTIYF
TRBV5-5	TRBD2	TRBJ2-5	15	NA	TGTGCCAGCAGCTTTCGATTAGCGGGGGAAGAGACCCAGTACTTC	CASSFRLAGEETQYF
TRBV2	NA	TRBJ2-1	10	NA	TGTGCCAGCAAACGAACGGAGCCGTTCTTC	CASKRTEPFF
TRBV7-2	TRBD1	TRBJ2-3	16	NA	TGTGCCAGCAGCATGGGGGGACAGGGCTTCACAGATACGCAGTATTTT	CASSMGGQGFTDTQYF
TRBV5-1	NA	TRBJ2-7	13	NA	TGCGCCAGCAGCTTGGGACAGTTTGGCGAGCAGTACTTC	CASSLGQFGEQYF
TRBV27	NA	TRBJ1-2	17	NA	TGTGCCACCGGACCTGACTCGAGACAGAAAGTCTTCTATGGCTACACCTTC	CATGPDSRQKVFYGYTF
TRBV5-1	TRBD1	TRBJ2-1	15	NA	TGCGCCAGCAGCTTGAACAGGGGACAGTACAATGAGCAGTTCTTC	CASSLNRGQYNEQFF
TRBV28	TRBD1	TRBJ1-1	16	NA	TGTGCCAGCAGCCCAGAGGGCAGGGGGCGAACCACTGAAGCTTTCTTT	CASSPEGRGRTTEAFF
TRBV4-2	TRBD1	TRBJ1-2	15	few	TGTGCCAGCAGCCCAACCGAAGGGGGCCTGGAGGGCTACACCTTC	CASSPTEGGLEGYTF
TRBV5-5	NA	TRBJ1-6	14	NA	TGTGCCAGCACCACCGGACAAAGAGATTCACCCCTCCACTTT	CASTTGQRDSPLHF
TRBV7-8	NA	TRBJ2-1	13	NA	TGTGCCAGCAGCTTGGACTCTTACAATGAGCAGTTCTTC	CASSLDSYNEQFF
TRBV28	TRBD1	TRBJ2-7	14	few	TGTGCCAGCAGATTGCGACAGGGCGACCACGAGCAGTACTTC	CASRLRQGDHEQYF
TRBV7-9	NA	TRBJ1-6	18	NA	TGTGCCAGCAGCTATTCAGCGCTCCTCAGCTCCTATAATTCACCCCTCCACTTT	CASSYSALLSSYNSPLHF
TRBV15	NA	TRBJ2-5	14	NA	TGTGCCACCAGCAGTCAAACTAGGTTGGAGACCCAGTACTTC	CATSSQTRLETQYF
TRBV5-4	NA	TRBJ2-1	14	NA	TGTGCCAGCAGCTTCCGGCGGCGCTACAATGAGCAGTTCTTC	CASSFRRRYNEQFF
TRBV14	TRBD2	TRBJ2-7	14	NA	TGTGCCAGCAGCCCCCGGACTAGCGGAGCTGAGCAGTACTTC	CASSPRTSGAEQYF